These 25 T cell receptor beta chains were sequenced from one sample in a study of cytomegalovirus exposure and HLA in healthy donors. Use of 60 Vbeta and 13 Jbeta primers characterized the PCR. The table came from immunoSEQ multiplex PCR; TCRdb's copy has only in-frame clones and leaves some out. The sample shows around 120,000 clones, 65% to 80% of them seen only once. Material for sequencing was PBMCs. These receptors originate from a woman in her thirties or forties in good health and CMV-seropositive.

The chain employs TRBV10-2 and TRBJ1-2, with a tentative D call TRBD1 (6 bases). Per the germline V gene, CDR1 is WSHSY and CDR2 is SAAADI. The CDR3 loop spans 15 amino acids. The V end lost 5 bases, the J end lost 8 bases, and 21 bases lay between the germline ends. The CDR3 DNA reads TGCGCCAGCAGTCCGCTCCGGCTCGAAACAGGGGGCTACACCTTC. Amino acid sequence: CASSPLRLETGGYTF.

This chain's CDR3 is CAWSLGGLAGVKNNEQFF. The CDR3 DNA reads as TGTGCCTGGAGTCTAGGGGGCCTAGCGGGAGTGAAGAACAATGAGCAGTTCTTC. This sequence joins TRBV30 and TRBJ2-1; 10 bases line up with TRBD2. With 2 bases clipped from V and 5 bases from J, the junction kept 15 bases outside the gene matches. Germline-derived CDR1 and CDR2 are GTSNPN and SVGIG (reference sequence). This CDR3 is built from 18 residues.

The chain joins TRBV18 to TRBJ2-7, with TRBD2 identical over 7 bases. CDR1 KGHSH and CDR2 LQKENI come from the germline V gene. This CDR3 region has 14 residues. V shed 5 bases and J 7 bases; nucleotides not matched to a gene: 11. This CDR3 is CASSKGNTGGEQYF. The CDR3 DNA sequence: TGTGCCAGCTCAAAAGGGAACACGGGGGGAGAGCAGTACTTC. The variable domain in full, completed from reference TRBV18 and TRBJ2-7, reads NAGVMQNPRHLVRRRGQEARLRCSPMKGHSHVYWYRQLPEEGLKFMVYLQKENIIDESGMPKERFSAEFPKEGPSILRIQQVVRGDSAAYFCASSKGNTGGEQYFGPGTRLTVT.

The chain has TRBV7-9 and TRBJ1-2; 8 nucleotides line up with TRBD1. J gave up 0 bases and V 3 bases, and 6 bases lay outside the gene matches. This CDR3 spans 16 amino acids. The germline CDR1 and CDR2 sequences are SEHNR and FQNEAQ (reference sequence). This chain's CDR3 is CASSLTGVPPNYGYTF. The CDR3 region has the DNA TGTGCCAGCAGCTTGACAGGGGTCCCCCCTAACTATGGCTACACCTTC. Full variable domain (remainder filled in from reference TRBV7-9 and TRBJ1-2): DTGVSQNPRHKITKRGQNVTFRCDPISEHNRLYWYRQTLGQGPEFLTYFQNEAQLEKSRLLSDRFSAERPKGSFSTLEIQRTEQGDSAMYLCASSLTGVPPNYGYTFGSGTRLTVV.

J is TRBJ2-3 and V is TRBV9; D is perhaps TRBD2 (5 bases). Germline CDR1 and CDR2: SGDLS and YYNGEE. This CDR3 is built from 15 residues. The ends were cut back, 4 bases at V and 2 bases at J, with 14 bases in the middle. CDR3 loop: CASSLGNGVTDTQYF. CDR3 DNA: TGTGCCAGCAGCCTCGGGAACGGGGTCACAGATACGCAGTATTTT.

This chain links TRBV11-2 with TRBJ2-3; 8 positions agree with TRBD2. V lost 0 bases to trimming and J lost 2 bases; unmatched junction nucleotides: 16. The CDR3 runs 20 residues. Germline CDR1 and CDR2: SGHAT and FQNNGV. In nucleotides, the CDR3 is TGTGCCAGCAGCTTAGATTTGGGCGCGGGGGGCCTCGACCTCACAGATACGCAGTATTTT. Encoded protein: CASSLDLGAGGLDLTDTQYF.

V gene TRBV14 combines with J gene TRBJ1-4, with D tentatively TRBD1 (6 bases). The V end lost 8 bases, the J end lost 13 bases, and 17 bases lay between the germline ends. Looked up from germline, CDR1 is SGHDN and CDR2 is FVKESK. The CDR3 is 12 amino acids. Here the CDR3 reads CASPRGAHGLFF. CDR3 in DNA: TGTGCCAGCCCCCGGGGGGCGCATGGACTGTTTTTT.

The chain employs TRBV6-5 and TRBJ1-3; D gene uncertain. This CDR3 has 13 amino acids. V dropped 7 bases and J dropped 0 bases, with 7 bases sitting between them. From germline, CDR1 is MNHEY and CDR2 SVGAGI. CDR3 sequence: CASTGISGNTIYF. The CDR3 nucleotides are TGTGCCAGCACCGGGATCTCTGGAAACACCATATATTTT.

The chain employs TRBV5-1 and TRBJ1-1; 9 bases match TRBD1. The V and J ends lost 4 bases and 3 bases, in that order; junction bases with no gene match: 7. The CDR3 length is 15 residues. Germline V gene sequence: CDR1 SGHRS, CDR2 YFSETQ. CDR3 nucleotide sequence: TGCGCCAGCAGCCCGGACAGGGGAATGGACACTGAAGCTTTCTTT. This sequence encodes CASSPDRGMDTEAFF.

CDR3 protein: CASGRTASTDTQYF. In DNA, the CDR3 is TGTGCCAGCGGGCGGACAGCCAGCACAGATACGCAGTATTTT. The chain has TRBV6-5 and TRBJ2-3, with D maybe TRBD1 (6 bases). Germline values: CDR1 MNHEY, CDR2 SVGAGI. The CDR3 length is 14 residues. V shed 8 bases and J shed 0 bases, with 12 bases lying between them.

The chain carries TRBV5-1 and TRBJ2-2; 12 bases are shared with TRBD2. Germline lookup yields CDR1 SGHRS and CDR2 YFSETQ. This CDR3 spans 17 amino acids. J was trimmed by 1 base and V by 3 bases; bases with no gene match: 4. In DNA form, the CDR3 reads TGCGCCAGCAGCTCGGGACTAGCGGGCCTGAACACCGGGGAGCTGTTTTTT. Residues: CASSSGLAGLNTGELFF.

This chain connects TRBV27 to TRBJ1-2, with D possibly being TRBD1 (5 bases). The length of the CDR3 is 14 residues. V shed 3 bases and J shed 0 bases, with 8 bases lying between them. The germline gives CDR1 MNHEY, CDR2 SMNVEV (reference sequence). CDR3 loop: CASSFRAANYGYTF. The CDR3 DNA reads TGTGCCAGCAGTTTCAGGGCGGCTAACTATGGCTACACCTTC.

The CDR3 bases are TGTGCCAGCAGCTTAAGGAGACAGGTGGGCCAGCCCCAGCATTTT. Translation: CASSLRRQVGQPQHF. The rearrangement uses TRBV7-3 and TRBJ1-5; perhaps TRBD1 as D (6 bases). From germline, CDR1 is SGHTA and CDR2 FQGTGA. The CDR3 loop spans 15 amino acids. Trimming took off 1 base at V and 7 bases at J, with 14 bases between the two ends.

The chain recombines TRBV7-6 with TRBJ2-5; 14 bases are a match to TRBD2. From germline, CDR1 is SGHVS and CDR2 FNYEAQ. Trimming cost V 5 bases and J 4 bases; bases outside gene matches: 3. The CDR3 has 15 amino acids. The CDR3 DNA reads TGTGCCAGCAGCCCCGGGACTAGCGGGAGAGAGACCCAGTACTTC. Protein: CASSPGTSGRETQYF.

This sequence joins TRBV11-2 and TRBJ2-1, with a tentative D call TRBD2 (6 bases). CDR3 length: 14 amino acids. Trimming pared 2 bases from V and 9 bases from J, leaving 14 bases between. In germline, CDR1 is SGHAT, CDR2 FQNNGV. In DNA, the CDR3 is TGTGCCAGCAGCTTAATTACGGGAGCGGTTGAGCAGTTCTTC. As protein: CASSLITGAVEQFF.

The V gene is TRBV7-9, the J gene TRBJ2-5, with TRBD1 matching over 8 bases. V dropped 5 bases and J dropped 1; count of bases not matched to a gene: 6. The germline CDR1 and CDR2 sequences are SEHNR and FQNEAQ (reference sequence). The CDR3 covers 15 residues. The CDR3 is CASSLRTGRQETQYF. The CDR3 nucleotides read TGTGCCAGCAGCCTCAGGACAGGGCGCCAAGAGACCCAGTACTTC.

To note about this clone: Other nucleotide sequences in the sample specify the same CDR3. The rearrangement links TRBV5-4 to TRBJ1-1; TRBD1 agrees at 8 bases. Germline V gene lookup returns CDR1 SGHNT and CDR2 YYREEE (reference sequence). The V and J ends lost 4 bases and 3 bases, in that order; junction bases with no gene match: 8. CDR3 size: 15 residues. CDR3 sequence (DNA): TGTGCCAGCAGCCGAGGACAGGGACAGGACACTGAAGCTTTCTTT. Protein product: CASSRGQGQDTEAFF.

V and J are TRBV4-1 and TRBJ2-2; possible D gene TRBD1, 6 bases. Trimming took 1 base from V and 6 from J, leaving 15 bases between them. Germline loops: CDR1 MGHRA, CDR2 YSYEKL. The CDR3 is made up of 16 amino acids. The CDR3 sequence: CASSQVPTGLSGELFF. The CDR3 bases are TGCGCCAGCAGCCAAGTGCCCACAGGGCTTTCCGGGGAGCTGTTTTTT.

This chain links TRBV25-1 with TRBJ2-1; D remains unclear. CDR3 size: 13 residues. Germline CDR1 reads MGHDK; CDR2 reads SYGVNS. The ends were cut back, 3 bases at V and 4 bases at J, with 7 bases in the middle. The CDR3 DNA is TGTGCCAGCAGTGAGTCTAGATACAATGAGCAGTTCTTC. It codes for CASSESRYNEQFF.

This chain connects TRBV19 to TRBJ1-1, with TRBD1 matching over 9 bases. CDR3 length equals 14 residues. The germline V gene has CDR1 LNHDA and CDR2 SQIVND (reference sequence). V shed 6 bases and J 5 bases; nucleotides not matched to a gene: 7. CDR3 sequence reads: CASRRQGVGTEAFF. CDR3 nucleotide sequence: TGTGCCAGTAGGAGACAGGGGGTCGGGACTGAAGCTTTCTTT.

A word on this clone: The sample holds other DNA sequences that translate to the same CDR3. The V gene is TRBV4-2, the J gene TRBJ2-3, with TRBD2 matching 10 bases. V shed 0 bases, J shed 3 bases, and the junction held 0 bases outside the gene matches. CDR3 length equals 15 residues. Per the germline V gene, CDR1 is LGHNA and CDR2 is YNFKEQ. CDR3 in amino acids: CASSQEAGGTDTQYF. The CDR3 coding sequence is TGTGCCAGCAGCCAAGAAGCGGGGGGGACAGATACGCAGTATTTT.

The chain is built from TRBV20-1 and TRBJ1-2; D not resolved. The CDR3 has 11 amino acids. The germline gives CDR1 DFQATT, CDR2 SNEGSKA (reference sequence). The germline V and J ends were trimmed by 4 bases and 0 bases, with 3 bases remaining between them. CDR3 DNA: TGCAGTGCTACGTCTAACTATGGCTACACCTTC. Encoded protein: CSATSNYGYTF.

This clone was observed a handful of times. The chain employs TRBV4-1 and TRBJ2-5, with TRBD1 identical over 9 bases. The junction had 2 bases not matched to a gene; V was cut back by 1 base and J by 2 bases. Germline CDR1 reads MGHRA; CDR2 reads YSYEKL. The CDR3 spans 15 residues. CDR3 amino acids: CASSQGDRDQETQYF. In DNA form, the CDR3 reads TGCGCCAGCAGCCAAGGGGACAGGGATCAAGAGACCCAGTACTTC.

The chain combines TRBV18 with TRBJ1-4; D is uncertain. Between the trimmed V and J ends, which lost 0 bases and 8 bases, there was a span of 7 bases. Germline CDR1 KGHSH, CDR2 LQKENI. CDR3 size: 13 residues. The CDR3 protein is CASSPPNGEKLFF. The DNA for the CDR3 is TGTGCCAGCTCACCACCAAACGGGGAAAAACTGTTTTTT.

This rearrangement joins TRBV19 to TRBJ2-7, with 8 bases aligning to TRBD1. Germline V lookup: CDR1 LNHDA, CDR2 SQIVND (reference sequence). With 8 bases clipped from V and 6 bases from J, the junction kept 9 bases outside the gene matches. The CDR3 covers 13 residues. The CDR3, as DNA: TGTGCCAGTGGAAGGACAGGGATCCTCGAGCAGTACTTC. Amino acid sequence: CASGRTGILEQYF.